This TCR beta chain appears in the sequencing data of a study of cytomegalovirus exposure and HLA in healthy donors. Trimming stripped 3 bases from V and 0 bases from J, with 11 bases between. This CDR3 comprises 15 residues. Germline CDR1 MGHRA, CDR2 YSYEKL. This clone was observed a single time. Assay used: immunoSEQ multiplex PCR; TCRdb lists only in-frame clones, some missing. The sample contains roughly 52,000 clones, 80% to 95% of which appear only once. Sequenced sample: PBMCs. The rearrangement joins TRBV4-1 to TRBJ1-1, with D perhaps TRBD1 (6 bases). This clonotype originated in a man aged 18 to 30 in good health and CMV-seronegative. The CDR3 reads CASSQRTAMNTEAFF. DNA of the CDR3: TGCGCCAGCAGCCAGAGGACAGCTATGAACACTGAAGCTTTCTTT.